The clone carrying this T cell receptor beta chain is deemed medium-sized. Its antigen remains unknown. This record belongs to a study of T cells in localized non-small cell lung cancer. Study results and caveats: Since sequencing was restricted to only one region of the tumor, intratumor heterogeneity remains a possibility.

Clones were read by immunoSEQ multiplex PCR, and TCRdb kept only the in-frame ones, dropping some. The sample consists of about 82,000 clones, around 82% of them appearing once. CDR1 and CDR2 from the germline V gene are SGDLS and YYNGEE. Deletions cut 4 bases from V and 3 bases from J, with 16 bases between. This CDR3 contains 15 residues. The chain is built from TRBV9 and TRBJ1-2; tentatively, D is TRBD1 (6 bases). The sequence was collected from a man aged 35 to 69 with stage II squamous cell lung carcinoma. The input for sequencing was PBMCs, taken before any cancer treatment. The CDR3 here is CASSLSLDRYYGYTF. CDR3 in DNA: TGTGCCAGCAGCCTCTCATTGGACAGATACTATGGCTACACCTTC.